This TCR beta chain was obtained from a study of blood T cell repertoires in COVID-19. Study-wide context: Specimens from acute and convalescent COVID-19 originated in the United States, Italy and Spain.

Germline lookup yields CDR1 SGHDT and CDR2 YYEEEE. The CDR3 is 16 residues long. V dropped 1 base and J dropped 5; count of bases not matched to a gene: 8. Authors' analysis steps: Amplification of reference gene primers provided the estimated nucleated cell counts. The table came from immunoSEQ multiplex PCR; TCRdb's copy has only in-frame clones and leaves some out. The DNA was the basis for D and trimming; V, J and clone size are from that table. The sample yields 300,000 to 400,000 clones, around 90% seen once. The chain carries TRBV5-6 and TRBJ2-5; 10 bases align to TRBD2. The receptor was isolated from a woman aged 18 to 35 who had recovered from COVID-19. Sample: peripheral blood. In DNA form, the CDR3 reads TGTGCCAGCAGCTTGAAACCGGGACTAGCGAGTGAGACCCAGTACTTC. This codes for CASSLKPGLASETQYF.